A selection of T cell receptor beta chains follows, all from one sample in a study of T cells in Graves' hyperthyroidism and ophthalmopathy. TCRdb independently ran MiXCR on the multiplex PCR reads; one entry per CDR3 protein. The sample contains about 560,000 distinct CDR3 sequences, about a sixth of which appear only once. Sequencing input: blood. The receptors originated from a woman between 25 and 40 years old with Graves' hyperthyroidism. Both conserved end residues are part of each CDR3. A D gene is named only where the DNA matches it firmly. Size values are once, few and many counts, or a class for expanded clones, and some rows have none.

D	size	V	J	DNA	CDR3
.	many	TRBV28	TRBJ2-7	TGTGCCAGCCTGCCAGGGGCCACCTACGAGCAGTACTTC	CASLPGATYEQYF
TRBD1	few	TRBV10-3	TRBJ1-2	TGTGCCAGCACAGAGGGACAGATCTATGGCTACACCTTC	CASTEGQIYGYTF
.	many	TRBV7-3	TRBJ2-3	TGTGCCAGCAGCTTAAATAGGGGCGCAGATACGCAGTATTTT	CASSLNRGADTQYF
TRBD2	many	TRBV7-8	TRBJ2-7	TGTGCCAGCAGCTTAGGACCCAGCGGGAGGATCCACGAGCAGTACTTC	CASSLGPSGRIHEQYF
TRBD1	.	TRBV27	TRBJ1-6	TGTGCCAGCAGTCTGAACAGGGGGCCCTATAATTCACCCCTCCACTTT	CASSLNRGPYNSPLHF
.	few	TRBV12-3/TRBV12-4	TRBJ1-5	TGTGCCAGCAGTTTAGGTGGCAGGGAGAATCATCAGCCCCAGCATTTT	CASSLGGRENHQPQHF
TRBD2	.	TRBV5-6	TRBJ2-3	TGTGCCAGCAGCTTCCCCCCGGGAGGAGATGGAGATACGCAGTATTTT	CASSFPPGGDGDTQYF
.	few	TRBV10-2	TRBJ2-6	TGCGCCAGCAGTGAGGTCGGGACTCAAGCATCTGGGGCCAACGTCCTGACTTTC	CASSEVGTQASGANVLTF
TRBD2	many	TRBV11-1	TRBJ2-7	TGTGCCAGCAGCTTAGAAGGCTTGTCTAGCGGGAAAAACTACGAGCAGTACTTC	CASSLEGLSSGKNYEQYF
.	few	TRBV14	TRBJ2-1	TGTGCCAGCAGCCAAGCGCCCCGGGCGTACAATGAGCAGTTCTTC	CASSQAPRAYNEQFF
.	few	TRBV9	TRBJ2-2	TGTGCCAGCAGCGTAGGGCCAGGGTCACGCACCGGGGAGCTGTTTTTT	CASSVGPGSRTGELFF
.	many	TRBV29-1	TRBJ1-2	TGCAGCGTTGATGGGACGGATTATGGCTACACCTTC	CSVDGTDYGYTF
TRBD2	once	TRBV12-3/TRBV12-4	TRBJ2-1	TGTGCCAGCAGTTCGGGACTAGCGGGAGGTTCGGCCTACAATGAGCAGTTCTTC	CASSSGLAGGSAYNEQFF
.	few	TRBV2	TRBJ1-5	TGTGCCAGCAGTGAAGAGGTAGGGATTCAGCCCCAGCATTTT	CASSEEVGIQPQHF
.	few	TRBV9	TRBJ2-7	TGTGCCAGCAGCGCGGAGATAGGGGCCTACGAGCAGTACTTC	CASSAEIGAYEQYF